The 14 T cell receptor beta chains below all came from one sample that was sequenced in a study of regulatory and conventional T cells in RAG deficiency. The repertoire was sequenced with immunoSEQ multiplex PCR; TCRdb's copy has only in-frame clones and lacks some. This sample has 8,700 or so clones, with around 84% found just once. The data were also submitted as part of a second study, on regulatory T cells. According to that study: Primers: 52 TRBV forward and 13 TRBJ reverse.

The sample consisted of CD8+ T cells sorted from blood. These receptors originate from a human donor in good health.

This chain joins TRBV2 and TRBJ2-7; D may correspond to TRBD1 or TRBD2 (6 bases each). The CDR3 has 15 residues. Germline CDR1 is SNHLY and CDR2 is FYNNEI. The ends were cut back, 10 bases at V and 0 bases at J, with 19 bases in the middle. This CDR3 is CAIRGRGERSYEQYF. CDR3 coding DNA: TGTGCCATCCGAGGAAGGGGGGAGCGCTCCTACGAGCAGTACTTC.

This chain joins TRBV5-5 and TRBJ2-2, with 11 bases that match TRBD2. Germline CDR1 SGHKS, CDR2 YYEKEE (reference sequence). Losses at the gene ends were 6 bases for V and 7 bases for J; bases not matched to a gene: 8. This CDR3 comprises 15 residues. The CDR3 DNA sequence: TGTGCCAGCACCTTAGCGGGGGGGCGTAGCGGGGAGCTGTTTTTT. This translates into CASTLAGGRSGELFF. The whole variable domain, remainder taken from reference TRBV5-5 and TRBJ2-2, is DAGVTQSPTHLIKTRGQQVTLRCSPISGHKSVSWYQQVLGQGPQFIFQYYEKEERGRGNFPDRFSARQFPNYSSELNVNALLLGDSALYLCASTLAGGRSGELFFGEGSRLTVL.

The table lists this clone with a few counts. V usage is TRBV7-9 and J usage is TRBJ1-2; D is ambiguous. Germline values: CDR1 SEHNR, CDR2 FQNEAQ (reference sequence). The CDR3 covers 13 residues. Trimming removed 6 bases from V and 8 bases from J, with 16 bases in between. This CDR3 reads CASSRFKIDGYTF. CDR3 DNA: TGTGCCAGCAGTAGATTTAAGATTGACGGCTACACCTTC.

The chain combines TRBV30 with TRBJ2-5; 7 bases line up with TRBD2. Germline V gene data show CDR1 as GTSNPN and CDR2 as SVGIG (reference sequence). The trim removed 3 bases at V and 7 bases at J, leaving 8 bases unmatched. This CDR3 is built from 13 residues. CDR3 bases: TGTGCCTGGAGCCGGAAGGGAGGGAGGACCCAGTACTTC. Protein: CAWSRKGGRTQYF. Combining the CDR3 with reference TRBV30 and TRBJ2-5 gives the whole variable domain SQTIHQWPATLVQPVGSPLSLECTVEGTSNPNLYWYRQAAGRGLQLLFYSVGIGQISSEVPQNLSASRPQDRQFILSSKKLLLSDSGFYLCAWSRKGGRTQYFGPGTRLLVL.

The J gene is TRBJ2-1, the V gene TRBV10-2, with TRBD2 matching over 7 bases. Germline CDR1 reads WSHSY; CDR2 reads SAAADI. CDR3 length: 16 amino acids. The ends lost 0 bases at V and 0 bases at J; junction bases unmatched: 2. The chain's CDR3 is CASSESRGSSYNEQFF. Written as DNA, the CDR3 is TGCGCCAGCAGTGAGTCTCGCGGGAGCTCCTACAATGAGCAGTTCTTC.

This chain uses TRBV5-1 with TRBJ1-1; D uncertain. The V end lost 2 bases, the J end lost 6 bases, and 8 bases lay between the germline ends. The germline V gene has CDR1 SGHRS and CDR2 YFSETQ. CDR3 length: 12 residues. CDR3 amino acids: CASSFSGSEAFF. The CDR3, as DNA: TGCGCCAGCAGCTTTTCTGGATCTGAAGCTTTCTTT.

The chain carries TRBV2 and TRBJ1-2; D is possibly TRBD1 (5 bases). This CDR3 has 13 residues. Trimming pared 10 bases from V and 4 bases from J, leaving 16 bases between. Germline CDR1 and CDR2: SNHLY and FYNNEI. The CDR3 bases are TGTGCCATCTTTGGGGGAGTCGGCTATGGCTACACCTTC. Protein: CAIFGGVGYGYTF.

The chain combines TRBV27 with TRBJ1-5; TRBD1 might be the D (5 bases). CDR3 length: 15 residues. CDR1 is MNHEY, CDR2 SMNVEV, per germline (reference sequence). V was shortened by 3 bases and J by 3 bases, with 12 bases between the two germline ends. CDR3 nucleotide sequence: TGTGCCAGCAGTTTGCATTCAGGGACCAATCAGCCCCAGCATTTT. Translating it yields CASSLHSGTNQPQHF.

The gene calls are TRBV27 and TRBJ2-7, with a possible D match to TRBD1 (7 bases). CDR3 length: 13 residues. Trimming stripped 9 bases from V and 2 bases from J, with 14 bases between. Germline CDR1 reads MNHEY; CDR2 reads SMNVEV (reference sequence). Here the CDR3 reads CASGGGNTYEQYF. As DNA, the CDR3 is TGTGCCAGTGGAGGGGGCAATACCTACGAGCAGTACTTC.

The chain joins TRBV19 to TRBJ2-5; 7 nucleotides agree with TRBD1. Per the germline V gene, CDR1 is LNHDA and CDR2 is SQIVND (reference sequence). CDR3 size: 14 residues. V gave up 6 bases and J gave up 6 bases; unmatched junction bases: 10. CDR3 sequence reads: CASRTDRASKTQYF. CDR3 bases: TGTGCCAGTAGGACTGACAGGGCTTCAAAGACCCAGTACTTC.

V and J are TRBV6-4 and TRBJ2-3; 8 positions match TRBD2. Germline CDR1 and CDR2: MRHNA and SNTAGT. The CDR3 sequence is 14 residues long. The V segment lost 4 bases and the J segment 4 bases; nucleotides outside the gene matches: 4. This chain's CDR3 is CASSVSAGADTQYF. The CDR3 DNA sequence: TGTGCCAGCAGTGTATCAGCGGGGGCAGATACGCAGTATTTT.

The chain uses TRBV4-1 and TRBJ2-2; D is uncertain. The V gene lost 1 base and the J gene lost 0 bases, with 15 bases spanning the gap. CDR3 length equals 18 residues. Germline-derived CDR1 and CDR2 are MGHRA and YSYEKL. CDR3 sequence: CASSQVWSPSPNTGELFF. CDR3 DNA: TGCGCCAGCAGCCAAGTATGGAGTCCTTCACCGAACACCGGGGAGCTGTTTTTT.

This clone appeared a single time. CDR3 sequence reads: CASSVGGYKDNEQFF. DNA for the CDR3: TGTGCCAGCAGCGTAGGTGGGTACAAGGACAATGAGCAGTTCTTC. This sequence joins TRBV9 and TRBJ2-1; D is unclear. CDR1 SGDLS and CDR2 YYNGEE come from the germline V gene. The CDR3 spans 15 residues. The ends were cut back, 0 bases at V and 5 bases at J, with 12 bases in the middle.

The chain combines TRBV9 with TRBJ1-1; 7 bases map to TRBD1. The CDR3 loop spans 14 amino acids. In germline, CDR1 is SGDLS, CDR2 YYNGEE. V lost 3 bases to trimming and J lost 0 bases; unmatched junction nucleotides: 2. This CDR3 is CASSEDRVNTEAFF. CDR3 nucleotides: TGTGCCAGCAGCGAAGACAGGGTGAACACTGAAGCTTTCTTT.